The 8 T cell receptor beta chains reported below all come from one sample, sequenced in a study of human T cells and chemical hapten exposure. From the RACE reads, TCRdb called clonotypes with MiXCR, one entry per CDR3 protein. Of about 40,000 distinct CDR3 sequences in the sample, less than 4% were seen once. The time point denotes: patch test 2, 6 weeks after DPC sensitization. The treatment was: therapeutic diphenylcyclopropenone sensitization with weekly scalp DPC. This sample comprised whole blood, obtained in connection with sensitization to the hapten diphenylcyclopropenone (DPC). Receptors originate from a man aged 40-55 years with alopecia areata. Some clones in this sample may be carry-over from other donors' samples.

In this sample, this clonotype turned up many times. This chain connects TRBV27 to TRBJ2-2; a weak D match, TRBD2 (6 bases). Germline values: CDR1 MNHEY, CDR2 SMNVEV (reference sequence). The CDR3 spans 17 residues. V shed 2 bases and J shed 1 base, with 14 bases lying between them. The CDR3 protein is CASSLRWGDLNTGELFF. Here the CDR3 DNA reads TGTGCCAGCAGTTTAAGGTGGGGGGACTTGAACACCGGGGAGCTGTTTTTT.

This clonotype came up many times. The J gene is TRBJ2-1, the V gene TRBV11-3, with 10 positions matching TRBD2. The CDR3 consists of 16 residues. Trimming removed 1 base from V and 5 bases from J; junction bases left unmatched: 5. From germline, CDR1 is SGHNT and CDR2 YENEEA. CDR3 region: CASSLGSGTSDNEQFF. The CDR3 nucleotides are TGTGCCAGCAGCTTAGGGAGCGGGACTAGCGACAATGAGCAGTTCTTC.

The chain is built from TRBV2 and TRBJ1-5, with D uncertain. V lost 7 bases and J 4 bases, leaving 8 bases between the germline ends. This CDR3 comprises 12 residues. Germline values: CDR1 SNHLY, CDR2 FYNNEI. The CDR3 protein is CASNPQNQPQHF. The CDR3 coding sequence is TGTGCCAGCAACCCTCAAAATCAGCCCCAGCATTTT.

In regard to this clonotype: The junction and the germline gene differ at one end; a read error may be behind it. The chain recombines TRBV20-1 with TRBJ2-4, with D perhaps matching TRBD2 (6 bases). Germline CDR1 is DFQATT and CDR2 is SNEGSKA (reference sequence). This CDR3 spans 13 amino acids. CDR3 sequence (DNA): TGCAGTACTAGAGGGGACTCCAGGGACATTCAGTACTTC. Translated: CSTRGDSRDIQYF.

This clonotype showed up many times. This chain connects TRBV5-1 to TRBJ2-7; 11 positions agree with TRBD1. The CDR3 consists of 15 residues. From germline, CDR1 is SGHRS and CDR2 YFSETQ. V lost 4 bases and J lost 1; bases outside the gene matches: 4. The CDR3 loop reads CASSTGQGASYEQYF. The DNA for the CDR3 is TGCGCCAGCAGCACCGGACAGGGGGCTTCCTACGAGCAGTACTTC. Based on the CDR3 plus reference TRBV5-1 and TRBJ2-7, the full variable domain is KAGVTQTPRYLIKTRGQQVTLSCSPISGHRSVSWYQQTPGQGLQFLFEYFSETQRNKGNFPGRFSGRQFSNSRSEMNVSTLELGDSALYLCASSTGQGASYEQYFGPGTRLTVT.

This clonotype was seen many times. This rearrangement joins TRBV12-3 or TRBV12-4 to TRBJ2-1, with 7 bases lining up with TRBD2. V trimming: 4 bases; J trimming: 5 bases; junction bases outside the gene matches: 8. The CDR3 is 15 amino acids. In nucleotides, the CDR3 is TGTGCCAGCAGTTATAGGCGGGAGCCTAACAATGAGCAGTTCTTC. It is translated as CASSYRREPNNEQFF.

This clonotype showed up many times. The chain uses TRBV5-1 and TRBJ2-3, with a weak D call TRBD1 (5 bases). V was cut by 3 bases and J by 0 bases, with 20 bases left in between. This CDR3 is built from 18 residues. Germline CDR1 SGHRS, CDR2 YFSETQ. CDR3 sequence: CASSSSPGHLTSTDTQYF. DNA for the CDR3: TGCGCCAGCAGCTCAAGCCCCGGACATTTAACTAGCACAGATACGCAGTATTTT. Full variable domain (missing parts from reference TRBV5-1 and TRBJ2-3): KAGVTQTPRYLIKTRGQQVTLSCSPISGHRSVSWYQQTPGQGLQFLFEYFSETQRNKGNFPGRFSGRQFSNSRSEMNVSTLELGDSALYLCASSSSPGHLTSTDTQYFGPGTRLTVL.

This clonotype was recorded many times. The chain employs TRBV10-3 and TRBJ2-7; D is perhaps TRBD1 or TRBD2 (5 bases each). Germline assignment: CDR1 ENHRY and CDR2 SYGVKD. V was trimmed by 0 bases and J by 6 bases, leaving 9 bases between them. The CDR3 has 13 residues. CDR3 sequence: CAISESAGGEQYF. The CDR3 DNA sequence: TGTGCCATCAGTGAGTCCGCTGGGGGCGAGCAGTACTTC.